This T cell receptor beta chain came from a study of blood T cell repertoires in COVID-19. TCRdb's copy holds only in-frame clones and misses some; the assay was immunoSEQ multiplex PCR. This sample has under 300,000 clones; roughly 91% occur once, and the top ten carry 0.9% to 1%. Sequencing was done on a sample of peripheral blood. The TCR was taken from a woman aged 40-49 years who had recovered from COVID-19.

In DNA, the CDR3 is TGCGCCAGCACGAGCTCCTCCCCTACGGGGCAGTTCTTC. Translating it yields CASTSSSPTGQFF. J is TRBJ2-1 and V is TRBV10-2; D gene uncertain. Per the germline V gene, CDR1 is WSHSY and CDR2 is SAAADI. CDR3 length: 13 amino acids. The V end lost 7 bases, the J end lost 12 bases, and 19 bases lay between the germline ends.